This TCR beta chain is drawn from a study of T cell responses to AZD1222 COVID-19 vaccine. Findings of the study overall: Most donors were white British, females outnumbered males, and clonal diversity was possibly underestimated. Spike-specific TCR breadth and depth rose after two AZD1222 doses.

Germline V gene lookup returns CDR1 ENHRY and CDR2 SYGVKD. Trimming took off 11 bases at V and 3 bases at J, with 11 bases between the two ends. The CDR3 totals 12 residues. Comment on this clone: Its antigen is currently unknown.

Produced via immunoSEQ multiplex PCR; TCRdb's table is partial and in-frame only. The sample yields some 200,000 clones, roughly 91% seen once. The clonotype comes from an adult in good health. Sample: peripheral blood, taken on day 0 of MenACWY control vaccination. V usage is TRBV10-3 and J usage is TRBJ1-5; a possible D gene is TRBD1 (6 bases). CDR3 amino acids: CAVRDTNQPQHF. CDR3 DNA: TGTGCCGTAAGGGACACCAATCAGCCCCAGCATTTT.